These 21 T cell receptor beta chains were all obtained from the same sample, sequenced in a study of T cell responses to AZD1222 COVID-19 vaccine. TCRdb's copy holds only in-frame clones and misses some; the assay was immunoSEQ multiplex PCR. Here the sample spans 100,000 or so clones, roughly 82% being singletons. The source was peripheral blood, collected on day 0 of AZD1222 vaccination. The receptors originated from an adult in good health.

V is TRBV5-1 and J is TRBJ1-2; 10 bases match TRBD1. The CDR3 is 14 amino acids. V trimming: 0 bases; J trimming: 8 bases; junction bases outside the gene matches: 4. The germline V gene has CDR1 SGHRS and CDR2 YFSETQ. CDR3 DNA sequence: TGCGCCAGCAGCTTGGGGGACAGGGGTTGGGGCTACACCTTC. This encodes CASSLGDRGWGYTF.

This clone was seen only once. For the CDR3, the DNA is TGTGCCAGCAGCTTAGTTGGGGATGGCTACACCTTC. Amino acids: CASSLVGDGYTF. J is TRBJ1-2 and V is TRBV7-6; D is ambiguous. The germline V gene has CDR1 SGHVS and CDR2 FNYEAQ. The CDR3 runs 12 residues. Trimming took off 1 base at V and 6 bases at J, with 6 bases between the two ends.

The chain has TRBV6-4 and TRBJ2-5; D is possibly TRBD1 (6 bases). Deletions cut 6 bases from V and 2 bases from J, with 10 bases between. Per the germline V gene, CDR1 is MRHNA and CDR2 is SNTAGT. This CDR3 is 13 amino acids long. CDR3 sequence: CASSRQAQETQYF. CDR3 in DNA: TGTGCCAGCAGCCGACAGGCGCAAGAGACCCAGTACTTC.

V and J are TRBV24-1 and TRBJ1-2, with a possible D match to TRBD1 (5 bases). Trimming removed 3 bases from V and 8 bases from J, with 9 bases in between. This CDR3 is 12 amino acids long. Per germline, CDR1 KGHDR and CDR2 SFDVKD. The CDR3 DNA follows: TGTGCCACCAGTGATCAGGGTGGAGGCTACACCTTC. It translates to CATSDQGGGYTF.

The J gene is TRBJ2-1, the V gene TRBV9; the D is unclear. The V and J ends lost 0 bases and 7 bases respectively, with 8 bases between them. CDR3 length: 13 amino acids. Germline CDR1 and CDR2: SGDLS and YYNGEE. The CDR3 reads CASSVGLVNEQFF. Written as DNA, the CDR3 is TGTGCCAGCAGCGTAGGTCTTGTAAATGAGCAGTTCTTC. Using reference TRBV9 and TRBJ2-1 for the parts outside the CDR3, the full variable domain is DSGVTQTPKHLITATGQRVTLRCSPRSGDLSVYWYQQSLDQGLQFLIQYYNGEERAKGNILERFSAQQFPDLHSELNLSSLELGDSALYFCASSVGLVNEQFFGPGTRLTVL.

The V and J genes are TRBV9 and TRBJ1-3, with D possibly matching TRBD1 (6 bases). The CDR3 loop spans 16 amino acids. V was shortened by 0 bases and J by 4 bases, with 14 bases between the two germline ends. Germline assignment: CDR1 SGDLS and CDR2 YYNGEE. CDR3 sequence (DNA): TGTGCCAGCAGCGTAGGAGAAGGGGGGATCGGAAACACCATATATTTT. Translation gives CASSVGEGGIGNTIYF.

The genes are TRBV7-9 and TRBJ1-2, with unresolved D. The CDR3 spans 14 residues. V lost 1 base and J lost 8, with 14 bases in between. CDR1 and CDR2 (germline): SEHNR, FQNEAQ (reference sequence). The CDR3 coding sequence is TGTGCCAGCAGCTTAGGAGGTGGCGGGCTCGGCTACACCTTC. It is translated as CASSLGGGGLGYTF.

The chain is built from TRBV11-1 and TRBJ2-7; perhaps D is TRBD1 or TRBD2 (5 bases each). V lost 2 bases, J lost 5 bases, and 13 bases lay in between. This CDR3 is built from 14 residues. Germline CDR1 is SGHAT and CDR2 is FQDESV (reference sequence). The CDR3 DNA follows: TGTGCCAGCAGCTTAATAGGCAGGGACCACGAGCAGTACTTC. This codes for CASSLIGRDHEQYF. The complete variable domain, with remaining parts taken from reference TRBV11-1 and TRBJ2-7, reads EAEVAQSPRYKITEKSQAVAFWCDPISGHATLYWYRQILGQGPELLVQFQDESVVDDSQLPKDRFSAERLKGVDSTLKIQPAELGDSAMYLCASSLIGRDHEQYFGPGTRLTVT.

V gene TRBV9 combines with J gene TRBJ2-7; D gene ambiguous. The CDR3 is 15 amino acids. The V gene lost 5 bases and the J gene lost 4 bases, with 19 bases spanning the gap. Germline CDR1 is SGDLS and CDR2 is YYNGEE. The DNA of the CDR3 is TGTGCCAGCAGTAGACAAGGAGAAAGTGTGTACGAGCAGTACTTC. Translated: CASSRQGESVYEQYF.

The chain uses TRBV4-3 and TRBJ2-1, with 9 positions matching TRBD2. Germline lookup yields CDR1 LGHNA and CDR2 YSLEER. V was pared by 2 bases and J by 8 bases, with 10 bases of the junction left unmatched. The length of the CDR3 is 16 residues. CDR3 protein: CASSQSGGLSVDEQFF. Written as DNA, the CDR3 is TGCGCCAGCAGCCAAAGCGGGGGGCTATCTGTGGATGAGCAGTTCTTC.

J is TRBJ2-1 and V is TRBV13; unclear D gene. Trimming removed 4 bases at V and 8 bases at J, with 15 bases between. The germline gives CDR1 PRHDT, CDR2 FYEKMQ (reference sequence). The CDR3 contains 14 residues. The chain's CDR3 is CASSSYDLAYEQFF. For the CDR3, the DNA is TGTGCCAGCAGCTCCTACGACTTAGCCTATGAGCAGTTCTTC.

The chain joins TRBV19 to TRBJ1-4, with D possibly being TRBD1 (5 bases). The CDR3 is made up of 15 amino acids. Germline CDR1 and CDR2: LNHDA and SQIVND (reference sequence). V gave up 3 bases and J gave up 8 bases, with 16 bases separating them. CDR3 coding DNA: TGTGCCAGTAGTATTTTCGGGACGGAGAAAGAAAAACTGTTTTTT. Amino acid sequence: CASSIFGTEKEKLFF.

The chain is built from TRBV6-1 and TRBJ2-4; TRBD1 aligns across 7 bases. CDR1 is MNHNS, CDR2 SASEGT, per germline. The J segment lost 3 bases and the V segment lost 0 bases, leaving 11 bases of the junction unmatched. The CDR3 totals 18 residues. Here the CDR3 DNA reads TGTGCCAGCAGTGAAGCTGCGGCAGGGGGTAGGGTCAAAAACATTCAGTACTTC. Its translation is CASSEAAAGGRVKNIQYF.

The table lists this clone with a few counts. The chain couples TRBV6-5 to TRBJ1-5; D possibly corresponds to TRBD1 (5 bases). Trimming pared 8 bases from V and 2 bases from J, leaving 13 bases between. Germline V CDR1 and CDR2: MNHEY, SVGAGI. CDR3 length equals 14 residues. CDR3: CASGRGFGNQPQHF. In DNA form, the CDR3 reads TGTGCCAGCGGAAGGGGCTTTGGCAATCAGCCCCAGCATTTT.

The V and J genes are TRBV27 and TRBJ1-5; D remains unclear. Germline CDR1 MNHEY, CDR2 SMNVEV (reference sequence). Trimming left V 2 bases short and J 0 bases short, with 17 bases between. The CDR3 totals 18 residues. CDR3 region: CASSLTSRPTTSNQPQHF. CDR3 in DNA: TGTGCCAGCAGTTTAACATCCCGACCAACAACTAGCAATCAGCCCCAGCATTTT.

The gene calls are TRBV7-2 and TRBJ2-2; 9 bases are shared with TRBD1. V lost 2 bases to trimming and J lost 5 bases; unmatched junction nucleotides: 6. Germline loops: CDR1 SGHTA, CDR2 FQGNSA. The CDR3 spans 16 residues. CDR3 coding DNA: TGTGCCAGCAGCTTAAGGGGACAGGGAGAGACCGGGGAGCTGTTTTTT. Protein sequence: CASSLRGQGETGELFF.

The chain has TRBV29-1 and TRBJ1-2, with 8 bases matching TRBD1. This CDR3 has 11 amino acids. CDR1 and CDR2 (germline): SQVTM, ANQGSEA. Trimming took 7 bases from V and 4 from J; bases not matched to a gene: 2. CDR3 coding DNA: TGCAGCGAGGGGACAGGCTATGGCTACACCTTC. This encodes CSEGTGYGYTF.

The chain carries TRBV7-8 and TRBJ1-1, with D possibly TRBD1 on 5 matching bases. The V gene lost 1 base and the J gene lost 0 bases, with 6 bases spanning the gap. CDR1 is SGHVS and CDR2 is FQNEAQ in the germline V gene. CDR3 length equals 14 residues. CDR3 residues: CASSLVGLNTEAFF. The CDR3 DNA follows: TGTGCCAGCAGCTTAGTGGGGCTGAACACTGAAGCTTTCTTT. Full variable domain (remainder filled in from reference TRBV7-8 and TRBJ1-1): GAGVSQSPRYKVAKRGQDVALRCDPISGHVSLFWYQQALGQGPEFLTYFQNEAQLDKSGLPSDRFFAERPEGSVSTLKIQRTQQEDSAVYLCASSLVGLNTEAFFGQGTRLTVV.

This clone was counted a single time. The chain couples TRBV5-1 to TRBJ2-2; 7 nucleotides line up with TRBD1. The CDR3 length is 15 residues. Germline V gene sequence: CDR1 SGHRS, CDR2 YFSETQ. The V and J ends lost 2 bases and 4 bases, in that order; junction bases with no gene match: 5. The CDR3 region is CASSLPTGTTGELFF. In nucleotides, the CDR3 is TGCGCCAGCAGCTTACCGACAGGGACCACCGGGGAGCTGTTTTTT.

This chain uses TRBV9 with TRBJ1-6; TRBD1 might be the D (6 bases). The germline CDR1 and CDR2 sequences are SGDLS and YYNGEE. This CDR3 has 18 residues. With 4 bases removed from V and 0 bases from J, the gap between germline ends came to 17 bases. The CDR3 region has the DNA TGTGCCAGCAGCTCCGGACAGCCCCAGAGCTCCTATAATTCACCCCTCCACTTT. Its protein is CASSSGQPQSSYNSPLHF.

In DNA, the CDR3 is TGTGCCAGCAGCTCTCCGGGACAGGGGAGTCGTGAAAAACTGTTTTTT. Translated, it gives CASSSPGQGSREKLFF. The chain joins TRBV7-2 to TRBJ1-4; TRBD1 matches at 10 bases. This CDR3 contains 16 residues. The V segment lost 4 bases and the J segment 7 bases; nucleotides outside the gene matches: 9. Per the germline V gene, CDR1 is SGHTA and CDR2 is FQGNSA.